A selection of T cell receptor beta chains follows, all from one sample in a study of response to subunit inactivated influenza vaccine. TCRdb fed the RT-PCR reads into MiXCR, producing one record per CDR3 protein. The sample includes about 240,000 distinct CDR3 sequences, approximately 12% seen only once; the top ten take about 7.8%. The material was non-naive T cells sorted from PBMCs, obtained 14 days before vaccination. The receptor source for this set is a man aged 45-65 years who received an inactivated influenza vaccine. CDR3s include the opening cysteine and the closing phenylalanine or tryptophan. A D gene is named only where the DNA matches it firmly. Size values are once, few and many counts, or a class for expanded clones, and some rows have none.

d_gene: -
j_gene: TRBJ1-1
abundance: -
v_gene: TRBV11-1
CDR3nt: TGTGCCAGCAGCCTTGTTGCCCATGCCGGACCACTGAACACTGAAGCTTTCTTT
CDR3aa: CASSLVAHAGPLNTEAFF

d_gene: -
j_gene: TRBJ1-5
abundance: -
v_gene: TRBV6-2/TRBV6-3
CDR3nt: TGTGCCAGCAGAGGAGGAGGGTACGGCAATCAGCCCCAGCATTTT
CDR3aa: CASRGGGYGNQPQHF

d_gene: -
j_gene: TRBJ1-5
abundance: -
v_gene: TRBV5-1
CDR3nt: TGCGCCAGCAGCTTGTTAGGGGCGAGCAATCAGCCCCAGCATTTT
CDR3aa: CASSLLGASNQPQHF

d_gene: -
j_gene: TRBJ2-1
abundance: many
v_gene: TRBV5-6
CDR3nt: TGTGCCAGCAGCTCGTTAGAGCCACTAGTCACTGAGCAGTTCTTC
CDR3aa: CASSSLEPLVTEQFF

d_gene: -
j_gene: TRBJ2-5
abundance: many
v_gene: TRBV20-1
CDR3nt: TGCAGTGCTAGAGATGGAGCAGATCCCCAAGAGACCCAGTACTTC
CDR3aa: CSARDGADPQETQYF

d_gene: TRBD1
j_gene: TRBJ2-2
abundance: -
v_gene: TRBV5-4
CDR3nt: TGTGCCAGCAGCCCCAGACAGGGTACGAACACCGGGGAGCTGTTTTTT
CDR3aa: CASSPRQGTNTGELFF

d_gene: -
j_gene: TRBJ2-3
abundance: many
v_gene: TRBV7-9
CDR3nt: TGTGCCAGCAGCTTAGTAGTAGGCACAGATACGCAGTATTTT
CDR3aa: CASSLVVGTDTQYF

d_gene: TRBD2
j_gene: TRBJ2-1
abundance: many
v_gene: TRBV4-1
CDR3nt: TGCGCCAGCAGCCTCGGACTAGCGGGGGCGGGGGAGCAGTTCTTC
CDR3aa: CASSLGLAGAGEQFF

d_gene: -
j_gene: TRBJ1-1
abundance: many
v_gene: TRBV4-2
CDR3nt: TGTGCCAGCAGCCAAGATACGGGGGCGAGGGAAAAAGCTTTCTTT
CDR3aa: CASSQDTGAREKAFF

d_gene: -
j_gene: TRBJ1-1
abundance: few
v_gene: TRBV20-1
CDR3nt: TGCCACGCCAGAAGATACACTGAAGCTTTCTTT
CDR3aa: CHARRYTEAFF

d_gene: -
j_gene: TRBJ2-3
abundance: few
v_gene: TRBV19
CDR3nt: TGTGCCAGTATGGGGGTGTTTTCAGATACGCAGTATTTT
CDR3aa: CASMGVFSDTQYF